The 7 T cell receptor beta chains below were found in one sample sequenced in a study of T cell repertoires in cytomegalovirus infection (dated 2019 in TCRdb). TCRdb lists the instrument as Illumina HiSeq 1500. Using fastp trimming at Q25 and MiXCR clonotype assembly, TCRdb reanalyzed the public sequencing data and kept in-frame beta chains. Duplicate CDR3 protein sequences are folded into a single record with the most common DNA and genes. This sample holds roughly 230,000 distinct CDR3 sequences; around 6.4% were observed only once. Of the sample, 5.5% to 6.5% is held by the ten largest clones. Sequences were obtained from PBMCs. Source of these receptors: a human donor in good health (CMV status not recorded). Some clones in this sample may be carry-over from other donors' samples.

The table lists this clonotype with many counts. V usage is TRBV7-2 and J usage is TRBJ1-2, with D possibly being TRBD1 (5 bases). Looked up from germline, CDR1 is SGHTA and CDR2 is FQGNSA. Trimming stripped 6 bases from V and 0 bases from J, with 20 bases between. CDR3 length: 17 amino acids. Written as DNA, the CDR3 is TGTGCCAGCAGAACAACCCTGGGACGGTCAGCTAACTATGGCTACACCTTC. It specifies CASRTTLGRSANYGYTF.

This clonotype was seen repeatedly, ten times or more. J is TRBJ2-5 and V is TRBV7-2; D perhaps matches TRBD1 (7 bases). This CDR3 is built from 16 residues. V dropped 8 bases and J dropped 4 bases, with 23 bases sitting between them. Germline V gives CDR1 SGHTA, CDR2 FQGNSA. The CDR3 nucleotides are TGTGCCAGCTGTCCGGAGGGGGCGCAACGATTAGAGACCCAGTACTTC. This gives the protein CASCPEGAQRLETQYF.

At least ten counts were recorded for this clonotype. V and J are TRBV7-2 and TRBJ2-2; TRBD2 is a possible D gene (6 bases). Germline assignment: CDR1 SGHTA and CDR2 FQGNSA. The CDR3 extends over 17 amino acids. V lost 7 bases and J lost 5, with 23 bases in between. Here the CDR3 reads CASTAGRGKGGTGELFF. The CDR3 DNA is TGTGCCAGCACGGCGGGCCGAGGGAAGGGAGGAACCGGGGAGCTGTTTTTT.

This clonotype has ten or more counts. The chain joins TRBV28 to TRBJ2-2; D not resolved. Per germline, CDR1 MDHEN and CDR2 SYDVKM. CDR3 length: 14 residues. Between the trimmed V and J ends, which lost 3 bases and 0 bases, there was a span of 5 bases. CDR3 coding DNA: TGTGCCAGCAGTTTGTTACCGAACACCGGGGAGCTGTTTTTT. It codes for CASSLLPNTGELFF.

This clonotype was seen ten or more times. This chain uses TRBV6-5 with TRBJ2-2; perhaps TRBD2 as D (6 bases). This CDR3 has 15 amino acids. Trimming removed 8 bases from V and 5 bases from J, with 18 bases in between. The germline V gene encodes CDR1 MNHEY and CDR2 SVGAGI. This chain's CDR3 is CASESAGRGTGELFF. For the CDR3, the DNA is TGTGCCAGCGAGTCCGCGGGGCGTGGAACCGGGGAGCTGTTTTTT.

This clonotype has ten or more counts. The chain uses TRBV29-1 and TRBJ2-3; D call uncertain. The CDR3 runs 13 residues. CDR1 and CDR2 (germline): SQVTM, ANQGSEA. V was cut by 4 bases and J by 4 bases, with 12 bases left in between. Here the CDR3 reads CSVVSASPDTQYF. The DNA for the CDR3 is TGCAGCGTTGTATCAGCGTCCCCAGATACGCAGTATTTT.

This clonotype was seen ten or more times. CDR3 loop: CASSYLLGDVPSYEQYF. CDR3 DNA sequence: TGTGCCAGCAGTTACCTCCTGGGGGACGTCCCCTCCTACGAGCAGTACTTC. The chain uses TRBV6-2 or TRBV6-3 and TRBJ2-7; D possibly matches TRBD1 or TRBD2 (5 bases each). CDR3 length: 17 amino acids. Germline values: CDR1 MNHEY, CDR2 SVGEGT. The V and J ends lost 2 bases and 0 bases respectively, with 17 bases between them.